The rows below give T cell receptor beta chains drawn from one sample of a study of early T cells in non-severe SARS-CoV-2 infection. Each CDR3 protein gets one entry after TCRdb re-called the 5' RACE reads with MiXCR. The sample shows over 50,000 distinct CDR3 sequences, approximately 11% of them seen only once. Sequencing was carried out using whole blood. Receptor source: an adult who was a healthcare worker with PCR-confirmed SARS-CoV-2 infection or an uninfected control (not recorded which). Each CDR3 is given with its conserved first and last residue. A D gene is named only where the DNA matches it firmly. A row's size may be missing; if present it is once, few, many or a size class.

J gene | V gene | clone size | D gene | CDR3 protein | CDR3 DNA
TRBJ2-5 | TRBV7-2 | many | TRBD2 | CASSPTSGQTETQYF | TGTGCCAGCAGCCCGACTAGCGGGCAGACCGAGACCCAGTACTTC
TRBJ2-3 | TRBV7-2 | . | . | CASSLGVTSSTDTQYF | TGTGCCAGCAGCTTAGGGGTAACATCTAGCACAGATACGCAGTATTTT
TRBJ1-4 | TRBV2 | many | . | CATRAVAEKLFF | TGTGCCACCCGGGCGGTCGCTGAAAAACTGTTTTTT
TRBJ1-6 | TRBV5-1 | many | TRBD1 | CASSAGQPYYNSPLHF | TGCGCCAGCAGCGCGGGACAGCCTTATTATAATTCACCCCTCCACTTT
TRBJ1-1 | TRBV6-5 | many | . | CASRPTTQGIGRAFF | TGTGCCAGCAGGCCAACCACACAGGGCATCGGGAGGGCTTTCTTT
TRBJ2-5 | TRBV10-3 | few | . | CATGGNQETQYF | TGTGCCACTGGAGGCAATCAAGAGACCCAGTACTTC
TRBJ1-2 | TRBV29-1 | . | . | CSVDTKGYTF | TGCAGCGTTGATACCAAGGGCTACACCTTC
TRBJ2-1 | TRBV6-4 | many | . | CASSDSTSGRQFF | TGTGCCAGCAGTGACTCGACGTCGGGTCGTCAGTTCTTC
TRBJ2-2 | TRBV7-3 | few | TRBD1 | CASSPTGGAAGELFF | TGTGCCAGCAGCCCGACAGGGGGCGCCGCCGGGGAGCTGTTTTTT
TRBJ2-5 | TRBV7-9 | many | TRBD2 | CASSTLMGTGAGLAGPRTQYF | TGTGCCAGCAGCACATTAATGGGTACTGGAGCGGGACTAGCGGGGCCGAGGACCCAGTACTTC
TRBJ2-1 | TRBV4-3 | many | . | CASSQDAIADDNEQFF | TGCGCCAGCAGCCAAGACGCAATAGCGGACGACAATGAGCAGTTCTTC
TRBJ1-6 | TRBV7-9 | many | . | CASSSGGGNSPLHF | TGTGCCAGCAGCTCCGGAGGGGGGAATTCACCCCTCCACTTT
TRBJ1-1 | TRBV6-2/TRBV6-3 | many | . | CASSYSGGLTEAFF | TGTGCCAGCAGTTACTCCGGCGGTTTGACTGAAGCTTTCTTT
TRBJ2-7 | TRBV25-1 | many | TRBD1 | CASSASGQYEQYF | TGTGCCAGCAGTGCCTCGGGACAGTACGAGCAGTACTTC
TRBJ1-2 | TRBV6-5 | many | . | CASGRQVNYGYTF | TGTGCCAGCGGGCGCCAGGTCAACTATGGCTACACCTTC
TRBJ2-5 | TRBV24-1 | many | . | CAAGPLLGYGETQYF | TGTGCCGCGGGCCCCTTACTAGGATACGGAGAGACCCAGTACTTC
TRBJ1-1 | TRBV7-2 | . | TRBD1 | CASSARQGAVTEAFF | TGTGCCAGCAGCGCCCGACAGGGGGCGGTCACTGAAGCTTTCTTT